This passage covers 22 T cell receptor beta chains from one sample sequenced in a study of regulatory T cells in long-lasting Graves disease. Time point in this sample: persistent/refractory GD, antithyroid drugs over 5 years with positive TRAb. The TCR library was made from RNA extracted from PBMCs. CDR3 regions were amplified by Arm-PCR using iRepertoire HTBI primers to build TCR beta libraries. TCRdb ran MiXCR on the multiplex PCR reads and lists one entry per CDR3 protein. The data show 450,000 or so distinct CDR3 sequences, 20% seen once. Sequenced material: peripheral blood mononuclear cells (PBMCs), taken when the disease was refractory, from a patient treated with antithyroid drugs. The receptors originated from a female donor with Graves disease.

V usage is TRBV5-1 and J usage is TRBJ2-7; D possibly corresponds to TRBD2 (5 bases). From germline, CDR1 is SGHRS and CDR2 YFSETQ. The CDR3 is 16 residues long. Trimming left V 4 bases short and J 0 bases short, with 17 bases between. The CDR3 DNA follows: TGCGCCAGCAGCGCGGGCGGCCGAACAACCTCCTACGAGCAGTACTTC. This gives the protein CASSAGGRTTSYEQYF.

The gene calls are TRBV20-1 and TRBJ2-2; perhaps TRBD2 as D (5 bases). Between the trimmed V and J ends, which lost 6 bases and 1 base, there was a span of 12 bases. In germline, CDR1 is DFQATT, CDR2 SNEGSKA (reference sequence). The CDR3 loop spans 14 amino acids. The CDR3 coding sequence is TGCAGTGCCAGGCGACTATTGAACACCGGGGAGCTGTTTTTT. This codes for CSARRLLNTGELFF.

The rearrangement links TRBV9 to TRBJ2-7; D unclear. Germline V gives CDR1 SGDLS, CDR2 YYNGEE. This CDR3 region has 16 residues. V lost 0 bases, J lost 0 bases, and 13 bases lay in between. The CDR3 coding sequence is TGTGCCAGCAGCGTAGCTGGCACATCCTACTCCTACGAGCAGTACTTC. It encodes CASSVAGTSYSYEQYF. The entire variable domain, with the rest obtained from reference TRBV9 and TRBJ2-7, is as follows: DSGVTQTPKHLITATGQRVTLRCSPRSGDLSVYWYQQSLDQGLQFLIQYYNGEERAKGNILERFSAQQFPDLHSELNLSSLELGDSALYFCASSVAGTSYSYEQYFGPGTRLTVT.

There are many counts of this clonotype. The gene calls are TRBV4-3 and TRBJ2-7, with 11 bases matching TRBD1. V lost 1 base, J lost 2 bases, and 7 bases stayed unmatched. CDR1 is LGHNA and CDR2 is YSLEER in the germline V gene. This CDR3 comprises 17 residues. For the CDR3, the DNA is TGCGCCAGCAGCCAAGCTGGGTCGGGACAGGGGGCCTACGAGCAGTACTTC. Protein: CASSQAGSGQGAYEQYF.

The CDR3 is CASSLAPQGTTYEQYF. The CDR3 coding sequence is TGTGCCAGCAGCTTGGCACCCCAGGGGACGACCTACGAGCAGTACTTC. This chain uses TRBV7-9 with TRBJ2-7; possibly TRBD1 for D (6 bases). Germline V lookup: CDR1 SEHNR, CDR2 FQNEAQ (reference sequence). Trimming stripped 3 bases from V and 2 bases from J, with 17 bases between. This CDR3 comprises 16 residues.

This clonotype has ten or more counts. The chain couples TRBV7-9 to TRBJ2-7, with D possibly being TRBD1 (7 bases). The germline V gene has CDR1 SEHNR and CDR2 FQNEAQ (reference sequence). CDR3 length: 14 amino acids. V was cut by 5 bases and J by 0 bases, with 11 bases left in between. In DNA form, the CDR3 reads TGTGCCAGCAGCCAGGGGGGACCCTCCTACGAGCAGTACTTC. It translates to CASSQGGPSYEQYF.

Comments on this clonotype: A much larger clone is a single base away; this may be a read error. The V and J genes are TRBV6-1 and TRBJ2-7, with 9 bases fitting TRBD1. CDR1 and CDR2 (germline): MNHNS, SASEGT. This CDR3 has 15 residues. Losses at the gene ends were 8 bases for V and 6 bases for J; bases not matched to a gene: 14. CDR3 bases: TGTGCCAGCGGGACCGGGACAGGGATTTCTCGCGAGCAGTACTTC. It yields the protein CASGTGTGISREQYF.

J is TRBJ2-7 and V is TRBV11-2, with 9 bases matching TRBD1. Looked up from germline, CDR1 is SGHAT and CDR2 is FQNNGV. J lost 3 bases, V lost 6 bases, and 9 bases had no gene match. This CDR3 region has 15 residues. The CDR3 DNA sequence: TGTGCCAGCAGTCCGGGACAGGGTGGAGACTACGAGCAGTACTTC. Translation: CASSPGQGGDYEQYF.

The sample holds one count of this clonotype. The chain joins TRBV27 to TRBJ2-5, with 13 bases aligning to TRBD2. This CDR3 region has 16 residues. The V gene's germline CDR1 is MNHEY and CDR2 SMNVEV (reference sequence). V was clipped by 5 bases and J by 5 bases; unmatched bases: 8. The CDR3 nucleotides are TGTGCCAGCAGTGCCGGACTAGCGGGAGTTTGGGAGACCCAGTACTTC. Encoded protein: CASSAGLAGVWETQYF.

The rearrangement uses TRBV3-1 and TRBJ2-1; weak D call: TRBD2 (6 bases). The germline gives CDR1 LGHDT, CDR2 YNNKEL (reference sequence). CDR3 length: 17 amino acids. V was cut by 6 bases and J by 3 bases, with 21 bases left in between. CDR3: CASSPSGLAAFYNEQFF. CDR3 in DNA: TGTGCCAGCAGTCCAAGTGGATTAGCGGCTTTCTACAATGAGCAGTTCTTC.

This clonotype was counted ten times or more. V usage is TRBV12-3 or TRBV12-4 and J usage is TRBJ2-7; D tentatively fits TRBD1 or TRBD2 (5 bases each). Trimming took 3 bases from V and 0 from J, leaving 18 bases between them. This CDR3 has 17 amino acids. The CDR3 sequence: CASSLGDVLRFSYEQYF. CDR3 bases: TGTGCCAGCAGTTTGGGGGACGTCCTAAGGTTCTCCTACGAGCAGTACTTC.

Worth noting for this clonotype: A much larger clone differs by one base, so this may be a read error. This rearrangement joins TRBV27 to TRBJ2-2; a possible D gene is TRBD1 (6 bases). Trimming took 4 bases from V and 6 from J, leaving 6 bases between them. The CDR3 length is 12 residues. CDR1 MNHEY and CDR2 SMNVEV come from the germline V gene (reference sequence). The CDR3 sequence: CASSWTAGELFF. For the CDR3, the DNA is TGTGCCAGCAGTTGGACAGCCGGGGAGCTGTTTTTT.

The rearrangement links TRBV19 to TRBJ1-1; D is perhaps TRBD1 (5 bases). CDR1 and CDR2 from the germline V gene are LNHDA and SQIVND (reference sequence). The CDR3 spans 15 residues. Trimming removed 4 bases at V and 5 bases at J, with 17 bases between. CDR3 region: CASSTTRQGWTEAFF. The CDR3, as DNA: TGTGCCAGTAGTACCACCCGCCAGGGTTGGACTGAAGCTTTCTTT.

A word on this clonotype: A read error may produce the germline difference seen at one junction end. The rearrangement uses TRBV2 and TRBJ2-7; the D call may be TRBD1 or TRBD2 (6 bases each). The CDR3 sequence is 13 residues long. The germline CDR1 and CDR2 sequences are SNHLY and FYNNEI. CDR3 region: CVSSEEGAYEQYF. CDR3 DNA: TGTGTCAGCAGTGAGGAGGGGGCCTACGAGCAGTACTTC.

The table lists this clonotype with a few counts. The V and J genes are TRBV4-1 and TRBJ2-1; D uncertain. This CDR3 region has 16 residues. Trimming took off 0 bases at V and 3 bases at J, with 12 bases between the two ends. Per germline, CDR1 MGHRA and CDR2 YSYEKL. As DNA, the CDR3 is TGCGCCAGCAGCCAAGAATCAGAAAGGCACTACAATGAGCAGTTCTTC. Translating gives CASSQESERHYNEQFF.

Ten or more counts support this clonotype. The rearrangement links TRBV12-3 or TRBV12-4 to TRBJ1-4, with TRBD1 matching over 12 bases. This CDR3 spans 18 amino acids. J lost 0 bases, V lost 6 bases, and 8 bases had no gene match. CDR3: CASSPGTGGTPTNEKLFF. Written as DNA, the CDR3 is TGTGCCAGCAGCCCCGGGACAGGGGGCACACCAACTAATGAAAAACTGTTTTTT.

The V call is TRBV28, the J call TRBJ2-1, with D maybe TRBD2 (5 bases). The CDR3 runs 14 residues. V lost 5 bases, J lost 8 bases, and 16 bases lay in between. Germline V gene data show CDR1 as MDHEN and CDR2 as SYDVKM. CDR3 DNA sequence: TGTGCCAGCAGTCCTAGCAGGAGTGGCTATGAGCAGTTCTTC. Its protein is CASSPSRSGYEQFF.

Many counts were recorded for this clonotype. Written as DNA, the CDR3 is TGTGCCAGCAGGTTAGCGGGAGGAAACCAAGAGACCCAGTACTTC. Its protein product is CASRLAGGNQETQYF. The chain combines TRBV28 with TRBJ2-5; TRBD2 aligns across 10 bases. The CDR3 is 15 amino acids. Germline V CDR1 and CDR2: MDHEN, SYDVKM. The trim removed 6 bases at V and 0 bases at J, leaving 4 bases unmatched.

This clonotype was seen a few times. The CDR3 is CASSSARLGNTEAFF. The CDR3 nucleotides are TGTGCCAGTAGCTCCGCGAGGCTCGGTAACACTGAAGCTTTCTTT. The chain has TRBV19 and TRBJ1-1; D uncertain. The CDR3 contains 15 residues. V lost 6 bases and J lost 2, with 16 bases in between. The germline gives CDR1 LNHDA, CDR2 SQIVND (reference sequence). Full variable domain (missing parts from reference TRBV19 and TRBJ1-1): DGGITQSPKYLFRKEGQNVTLSCEQNLNHDAMYWYRQDPGQGLRLIYYSQIVNDFQKGDIAEGYSVSREKKESFPLTVTSAQKNPTAFYLCASSSARLGNTEAFFGQGTRLTVV.

This clonotype occurred a few times. The rearrangement uses TRBV6-1 and TRBJ1-5; D not certain. The germline V gene has CDR1 MNHNS and CDR2 SASEGT. There are 15 residues in the CDR3. V lost 7 bases, J lost 2 bases, and 15 bases lay in between. Here the CDR3 DNA reads TGTGCCAGCACCCTGGAGGTATCAGGCAATCAGCCCCAGCATTTT. Amino acids: CASTLEVSGNQPQHF.

In DNA form, the CDR3 reads TGTGCCAGCAGTTACTTACGGGGGCAGCCCCAGCATTTT. Amino acid sequence: CASSYLRGQPQHF. The chain links TRBV6-2 or TRBV6-3 to TRBJ1-5; D might be TRBD1 (5 bases). This CDR3 has 13 residues. CDR1 MNHEY and CDR2 SVGEGT come from the germline V gene. V lost 1 base and J lost 7, with 8 bases in between.

Ten or more counts support this clonotype. V is TRBV6-1 and J is TRBJ2-7; no firm D call. Trimming removed 6 bases from V and 1 base from J, with 13 bases in between. The CDR3 extends over 14 amino acids. Germline assignment: CDR1 MNHNS and CDR2 SASEGT. CDR3: CASSPPPWSYEQYF. Written as DNA, the CDR3 is TGTGCCAGCAGCCCCCCCCCGTGGTCCTACGAGCAGTACTTC.